These 4 T cell receptor beta chains were sequenced from one sample in a study of CD8+ T cells in alopecia areata. Reverse transcribed after extraction, RNA yielded cDNA as the sequencing template. Produced via immunoSEQ multiplex PCR; TCRdb's table is partial and in-frame only. The table has 150,000 to 200,000 clones, about two thirds seen once; the top ten hold 0.91%. Treatment indicated: oral pan-JAK inhibitor, 5-10 mg twice daily. Sequencing was performed on CD4+ T cells sorted from blood, taken at week 4, from a patient treated with tofacitinib. These receptors were obtained from a human donor with alopecia areata.

The chain is built from TRBV9 and TRBJ1-6; tentative D call: TRBD1 (6 bases). The V end lost 2 bases, the J end lost 7 bases, and 13 bases lay between the germline ends. CDR1 and CDR2 (germline): SGDLS, YYNGEE. The CDR3 is 15 residues long. For the CDR3, the DNA is TGTGCCAGCAGCGTCGGGGCAGGGGCCAATTCACCCCTCCACTTT. It is translated as CASSVGAGANSPLHF. The full variable domain, in which reference TRBV9 and TRBJ1-6 provide the parts outside the CDR3, is DSGVTQTPKHLITATGQRVTLRCSPRSGDLSVYWYQQSLDQGLQFLIQYYNGEERAKGNILERFSAQQFPDLHSELNLSSLELGDSALYFCASSVGAGANSPLHFGNGTRLTVT.

Only a few counts were recorded for this clone. This chain uses TRBV30 with TRBJ1-5, with 7 nucleotides matching TRBD1. V was pared by 5 bases and J by 7 bases, with 8 bases of the junction left unmatched. The CDR3 extends over 13 amino acids. Germline V gene data show CDR1 as GTSNPN and CDR2 as SVGIG (reference sequence). CDR3 protein: CAWDRALGQPQHF. DNA of the CDR3: TGTGCCTGGGACAGGGCCCTGGGGCAGCCCCAGCATTTT. Full variable domain (rest looked up from reference TRBV30 and TRBJ1-5): SQTIHQWPATLVQPVGSPLSLECTVEGTSNPNLYWYRQAAGRGLQLLFYSVGIGQISSEVPQNLSASRPQDRQFILSSKKLLLSDSGFYLCAWDRALGQPQHFGDGTRLSIL.

The CDR3 protein is CASSAPPGQSLNTEAFF. CDR3 nucleotides: TGTGCCAGTAGTGCACCACCGGGACAGAGTCTGAACACTGAAGCTTTCTTT. The rearrangement joins TRBV19 to TRBJ1-1, with 7 bases lining up with TRBD1. This CDR3 contains 17 residues. CDR1 is LNHDA, CDR2 SQIVND, per germline (reference sequence). With 5 bases clipped from V and 0 bases from J, the junction kept 12 bases outside the gene matches.

This clone was picked up a small number of times. The chain recombines TRBV29-1 with TRBJ1-1; D is undetermined. Germline values: CDR1 SQVTM, CDR2 ANQGSEA. The CDR3 consists of 10 residues. The ends were cut back, 7 bases at V and 6 bases at J, with 9 bases in the middle. CDR3 loop: CSARWAEAFF. The CDR3 DNA sequence: TGCAGCGCCCGCTGGGCTGAAGCTTTCTTT.